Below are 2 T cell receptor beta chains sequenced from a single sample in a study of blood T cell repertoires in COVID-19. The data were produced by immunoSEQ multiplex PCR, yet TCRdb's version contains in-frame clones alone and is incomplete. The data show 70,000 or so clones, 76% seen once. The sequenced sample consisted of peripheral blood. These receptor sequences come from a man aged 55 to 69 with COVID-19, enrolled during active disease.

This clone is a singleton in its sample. The CDR3: CASTYSYEQYF. The CDR3 DNA is TGTGCCAGCACCTACTCCTACGAGCAGTACTTC. The genes are TRBV2 and TRBJ2-7; D unresolved. Germline V CDR1 and CDR2: SNHLY, FYNNEI. With 7 bases removed from V and 0 bases from J, the gap between germline ends came to 4 bases. This CDR3 contains 11 residues. Full variable domain (outside the CDR3, taken from reference TRBV2 and TRBJ2-7): EPEVTQTPSHQVTQMGQEVILRCVPISNHLYFYWYRQILGQKVEFLVSFYNNEISEKSEIFDDQFSVERPDGSNFTLKIRSTKLEDSAMYFCASTYSYEQYFGPGTRLTVT.

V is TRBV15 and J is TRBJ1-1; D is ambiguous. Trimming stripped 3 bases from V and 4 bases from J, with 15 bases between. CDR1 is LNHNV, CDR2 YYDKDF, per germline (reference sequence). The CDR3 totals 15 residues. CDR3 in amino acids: CATSRDFNVGTEAFF. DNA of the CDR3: TGTGCCACCAGCAGGGACTTCAATGTGGGCACTGAAGCTTTCTTT.